This record looks at one T cell receptor (beta chain) sequence and its context. Its specificity is not known. PCR used 60 Vbeta primers and 13 Jbeta primers. As processed by the authors: Roughly 11 million shared chains were among about 80 million unique TCR beta chains counted in a later analysis. The table came from immunoSEQ multiplex PCR; TCRdb's copy has only in-frame clones and leaves some out. The D gene and trimming were derived from the DNA, and the V and J assignments and clone size from that table. The sample has 150,000 to 200,000 clones, roughly 85% seen once. The data stem from a study of cytomegalovirus exposure and HLA in healthy donors. Study results and limitations: Rarity characterized most TCR sequences, yet some public TCRs appeared in many donors. Sequencing likely caused a cluster of highly shared sequence variants.

Healthy bone marrow donors formed the donor group. V was shortened by 5 bases and J by 4 bases, with 13 bases between the two germline ends. CDR1 LNHDA and CDR2 SQIVND come from the germline V gene (reference sequence). The CDR3 totals 14 residues. The clonotype comes from a woman in her forties or fifties in good health and CMV-seronegative. This chain links TRBV19 with TRBJ2-3; tentative D call: TRBD2 (6 bases). The sample taken for sequencing was PBMCs. DNA for the CDR3: TGTGCCAGTAGTGGGCGGGGAGTGGCAGATACGCAGTATTTT. Translated, it gives CASSGRGVADTQYF.